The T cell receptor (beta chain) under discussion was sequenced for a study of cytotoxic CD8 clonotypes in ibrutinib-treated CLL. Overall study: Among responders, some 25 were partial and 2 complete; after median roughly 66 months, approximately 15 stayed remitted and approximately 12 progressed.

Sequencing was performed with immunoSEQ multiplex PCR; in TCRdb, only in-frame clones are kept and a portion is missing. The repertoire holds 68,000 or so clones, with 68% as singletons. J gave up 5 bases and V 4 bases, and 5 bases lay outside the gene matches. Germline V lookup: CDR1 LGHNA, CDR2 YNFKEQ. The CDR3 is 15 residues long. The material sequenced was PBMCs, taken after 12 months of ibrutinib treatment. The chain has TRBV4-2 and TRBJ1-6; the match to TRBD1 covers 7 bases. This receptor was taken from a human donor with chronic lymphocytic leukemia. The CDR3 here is CASSRTGQDNSPLHF. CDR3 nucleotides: TGTGCCAGCAGCCGCACTGGACAGGATAATTCACCCCTCCACTTT.